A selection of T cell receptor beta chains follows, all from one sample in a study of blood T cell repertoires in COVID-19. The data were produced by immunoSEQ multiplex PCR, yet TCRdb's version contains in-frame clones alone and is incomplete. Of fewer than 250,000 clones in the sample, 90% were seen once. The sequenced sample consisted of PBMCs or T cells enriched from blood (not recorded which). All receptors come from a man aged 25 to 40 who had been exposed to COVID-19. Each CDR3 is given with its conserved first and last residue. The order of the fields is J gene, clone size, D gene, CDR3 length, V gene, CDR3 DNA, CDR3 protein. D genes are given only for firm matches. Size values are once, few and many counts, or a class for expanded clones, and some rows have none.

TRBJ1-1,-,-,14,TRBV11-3,TGTGCCAGCAGCTTAGGCCAGGGTGAGGATGAAGCTTTCTTT,CASSLGQGEDEAFF
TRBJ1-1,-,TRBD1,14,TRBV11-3,TGTGCCAGCAGCTCCGGACAGGGGAACACTGAAGCTTTCTTT,CASSSGQGNTEAFF
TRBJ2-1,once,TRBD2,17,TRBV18,TGTGCCAGCTCACCACCGGGACTAGCGGGGGGGTTGAATGAGCAGTTCTTC,CASSPPGLAGGLNEQFF
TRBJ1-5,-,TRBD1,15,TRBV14,TGTGCCAGCAGCCAAGGGACAGGGGAGGGAAAGCCCCAGCATTTT,CASSQGTGEGKPQHF
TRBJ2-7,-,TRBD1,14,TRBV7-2,TGTGCCAGCAGCCTTCTCGGGACAGCCTACGAGCAGTACTTC,CASSLLGTAYEQYF
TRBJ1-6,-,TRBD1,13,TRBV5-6,TGTGCCAGCGTACAGGGGGACTATTCACCCCTCCACTTT,CASVQGDYSPLHF
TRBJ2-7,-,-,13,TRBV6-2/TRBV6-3,TGTGCCAGCAGCCAACCAGAGGGCTACGAGCAGTACTTC,CASSQPEGYEQYF
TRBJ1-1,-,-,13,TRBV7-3,TGTGCCAGCAGCTTATTCGGGGGGGCTGAAGCTTTCTTT,CASSLFGGAEAFF
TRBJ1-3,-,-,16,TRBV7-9,TGTGCCAGCAGCTCAGAGGGATGGGGGGCTGGAAACACCATATATTTT,CASSSEGWGAGNTIYF
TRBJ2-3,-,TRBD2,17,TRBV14,TGTGCCAGCAGCCAAGAATCGGGAGGTATTAGCACAGATACGCAGTATTTT,CASSQESGGISTDTQYF
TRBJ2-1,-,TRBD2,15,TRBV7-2,TGTGCCAGCAGCGCCCTCCTGTCGGGGGGGAATGAGCAGTTCTTC,CASSALLSGGNEQFF
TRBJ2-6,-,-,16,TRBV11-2,TGTGCCAGCAGCTTAATTTCAGGGTACGGGGCCAACGTCCTGACTTTC,CASSLISGYGANVLTF
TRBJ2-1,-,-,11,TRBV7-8,TGTGCCAGCAGCTTACTCAATGAGCAGTTCTTC,CASSLLNEQFF
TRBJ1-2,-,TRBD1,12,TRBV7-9,TGTGCCAGCAGCTGGACAGGGGGAGGCTACACCTTC,CASSWTGGGYTF
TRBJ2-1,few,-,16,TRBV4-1,TGCGCCAGCAGCCATCTTACAGGGTCGGTTTACAATGAGCAGTTCTTC,CASSHLTGSVYNEQFF
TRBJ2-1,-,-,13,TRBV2,TGTGCCAGCACCAGGGCGGACTACAATGAGCAGTTCTTC,CASTRADYNEQFF
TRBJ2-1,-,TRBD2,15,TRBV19,TGTGCCAGTAGTATAGTAGCGGGCCTCCCCAATGAGCAGTTCTTC,CASSIVAGLPNEQFF
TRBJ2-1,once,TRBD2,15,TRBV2,TGTGCCAGCAGTGTGGAAGCGGGGGCCTACAATGAGCAGTTCTTC,CASSVEAGAYNEQFF
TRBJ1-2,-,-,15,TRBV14,TGTGCCAGCAGCCACTACTCAGTCGGAGTCTATGGCTACACCTTC,CASSHYSVGVYGYTF
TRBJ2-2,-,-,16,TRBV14,TGTGCCAGCAGTCAAGGGTGGGCCCGGAACACCGGGGAGCTGTTTTTT,CASSQGWARNTGELFF
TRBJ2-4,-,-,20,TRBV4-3,TGCGCCAGCAGCCAAGATAGGGGCAGCCACATGAATGTAGCCAAAAACATTCAGTACTTC,CASSQDRGSHMNVAKNIQYF
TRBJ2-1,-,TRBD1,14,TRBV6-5,TGTGCCAGCAGCCACGACAGGGGGCGTGGGGAGCAGTTCTTC,CASSHDRGRGEQFF
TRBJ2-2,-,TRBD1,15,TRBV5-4,TGTGCCAGCAGCTCGACAGGGGCGGTCACCGGGGAGCTGTTTTTT,CASSSTGAVTGELFF
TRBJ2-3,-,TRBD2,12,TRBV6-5,TGTGCCAGCAGGATGGGGGGGGATACGCAGTATTTT,CASRMGGDTQYF
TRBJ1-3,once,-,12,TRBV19,TGTGCCAGTTCCCAGGCTGGAAACACCATATATTTT,CASSQAGNTIYF
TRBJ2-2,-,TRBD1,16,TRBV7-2,TGTGCCAGCAGCTTATCCCCGGGACAGATTACCGGGGAGCTGTTTTTT,CASSLSPGQITGELFF
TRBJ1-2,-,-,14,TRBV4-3,TGCGCCAGCAGCCAAGAAAGGCAGGGATTTGGCTACACCTTC,CASSQERQGFGYTF
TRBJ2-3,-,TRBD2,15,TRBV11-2,TGTGCCAGCAGCTTAGTGGGCGGGGGAACAGATACGCAGTATTTT,CASSLVGGGTDTQYF
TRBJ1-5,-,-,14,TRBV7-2,TGTGCCAGCAGCTTTGGGGGGAAAAATCAGCCCCAGCATTTT,CASSFGGKNQPQHF
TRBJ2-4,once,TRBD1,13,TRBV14,TGTGCCAGTAGACAGGGTGGGTCGAACATTCAGTACTTC,CASRQGGSNIQYF
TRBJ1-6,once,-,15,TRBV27,TGTGCCAGCAGCAAGACAGAGTGGAGTAATTCACCCCTCCACTTT,CASSKTEWSNSPLHF
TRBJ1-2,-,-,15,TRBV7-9,TGTGCCAGCAGCTTAGAGCACCAAGCTAACTATGGCTACACCTTC,CASSLEHQANYGYTF
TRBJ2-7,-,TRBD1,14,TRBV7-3,TGTGCCAGCAGCTCCGGGACAGGGAGAGACGAGCAGTACTTC,CASSSGTGRDEQYF
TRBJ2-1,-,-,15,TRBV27,TGTGCCAGCGATAAGACAGTTACCTCCTACAATGAGCAGTTCTTC,CASDKTVTSYNEQFF
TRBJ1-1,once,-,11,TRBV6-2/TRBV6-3,TGTGCCAGCAGTTACATGGAGGAAGCTTTCTTT,CASSYMEEAFF
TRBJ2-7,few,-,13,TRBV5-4,TGTGCCAGCAGCGTGGAGAGGGAACGCGAGCAGTACTTC,CASSVEREREQYF
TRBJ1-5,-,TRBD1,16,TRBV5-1,TGCGCCAGCAGCTTGGGAAACAGGGGTAGCAATCAGCCCCAGCATTTT,CASSLGNRGSNQPQHF
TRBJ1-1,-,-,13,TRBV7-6,TGTGCCAGCAGCTCATTCGGAGGGACTGAAGCTTTCTTT,CASSSFGGTEAFF
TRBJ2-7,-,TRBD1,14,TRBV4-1,TGCGCCACCAGGGGGACAGGGACCTCCTACGAGCAGTACTTC,CATRGTGTSYEQYF
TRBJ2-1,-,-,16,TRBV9,TGTGCCAGCAGTAAGACAGGTTCTAGCTCCTACAATGAGCAGTTCTTC,CASSKTGSSSYNEQFF
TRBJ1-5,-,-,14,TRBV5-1,TGCGCCAGCAGCTTGACGCCGGGAGATCAGCCCCAGCATTTT,CASSLTPGDQPQHF
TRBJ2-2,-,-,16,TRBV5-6,TGTGCCAGCAGCCCATCGGGGGGCCTGTCCACCGGGGAGCTGTTTTTT,CASSPSGGLSTGELFF
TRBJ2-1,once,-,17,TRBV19,TGTGCCAGTAGTTCGCCCTCGGGGGGCGCGAGGAACAATGAGCAGTTCTTC,CASSSPSGGARNNEQFF
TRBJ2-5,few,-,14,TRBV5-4,TGTGCCAGCAGCTTGGTCGGATCGGGGGAGACCCAGTACTTC,CASSLVGSGETQYF
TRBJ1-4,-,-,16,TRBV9,TGTGCCAGCAGCGTTGCGGGACGAATTGGGGATGAAAAACTGTTTTTT,CASSVAGRIGDEKLFF
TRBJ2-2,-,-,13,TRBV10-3,TGTGCCATCAGTGCAGGGGTGGACGGGGAGCTGTTTTTT,CAISAGVDGELFF
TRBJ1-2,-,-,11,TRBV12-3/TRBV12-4,TGTGCCAGAAAGAACAGAGGGAGGCCACACTTC,CARKNRGRPHF
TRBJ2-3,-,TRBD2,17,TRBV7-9,TGTGCCAGCAGCACTGGCGTTGCGGGGGGGTCCTTAGATACGCAGTATTTT,CASSTGVAGGSLDTQYF
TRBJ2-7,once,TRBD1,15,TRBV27,TGTGCCAGCAGTATACTCCGGGACATTGACAGGGCGATGTACTTC,CASSILRDIDRAMYF
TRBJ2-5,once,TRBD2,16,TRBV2,TGTGCCAGCAACACGCCTAGCGGGGGGTACCAAGAGACCCAGTACTTC,CASNTPSGGYQETQYF
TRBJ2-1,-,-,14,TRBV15,TGTGCCACCAGCAGGGCAGGGGAGCATAGTGAGCAGTTCTTC,CATSRAGEHSEQFF
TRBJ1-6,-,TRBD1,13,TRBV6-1,TGTGCCAGCAGTGAAGCGTACCAACAGACAGGGAGCTTT,CASSEAYQQTGSF
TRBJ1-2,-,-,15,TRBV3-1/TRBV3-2,TGTGCCAGCAGCCAAGATATTACAGGCTACTATGGCTACACCTTC,CASSQDITGYYGYTF
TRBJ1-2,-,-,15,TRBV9,TGTGCCAGCAGCGGAGGGGAGGTCAGGGTGAAAGGCTACACCTTC,CASSGGEVRVKGYTF
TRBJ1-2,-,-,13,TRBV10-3,TGTGCCATCAGTGAACAGGGAATAGGTGGCTACACCTTC,CAISEQGIGGYTF
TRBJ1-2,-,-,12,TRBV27,TGTGCCAGCAGTTCTGGGGGCGGTGGCTACACCTTC,CASSSGGGGYTF
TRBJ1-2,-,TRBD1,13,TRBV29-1,TGCAGCGTTGAAAAGGACAGGGGATATGGCTACACCTTC,CSVEKDRGYGYTF
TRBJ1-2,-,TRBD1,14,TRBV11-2,TGTGCCAGCAGCCTCGAGACAGGGCACTATGGCTACACCTTC,CASSLETGHYGYTF
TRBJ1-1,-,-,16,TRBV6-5,TGTGCCAGCAGTTACGAGGCAGGGGAGAGGAACACTGAAGCTTTCTTT,CASSYEAGERNTEAFF
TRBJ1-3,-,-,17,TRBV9,TGTGCCAGCAGCGCTCGGGACACACAAAACTCTGGAAACACCATATATTTT,CASSARDTQNSGNTIYF